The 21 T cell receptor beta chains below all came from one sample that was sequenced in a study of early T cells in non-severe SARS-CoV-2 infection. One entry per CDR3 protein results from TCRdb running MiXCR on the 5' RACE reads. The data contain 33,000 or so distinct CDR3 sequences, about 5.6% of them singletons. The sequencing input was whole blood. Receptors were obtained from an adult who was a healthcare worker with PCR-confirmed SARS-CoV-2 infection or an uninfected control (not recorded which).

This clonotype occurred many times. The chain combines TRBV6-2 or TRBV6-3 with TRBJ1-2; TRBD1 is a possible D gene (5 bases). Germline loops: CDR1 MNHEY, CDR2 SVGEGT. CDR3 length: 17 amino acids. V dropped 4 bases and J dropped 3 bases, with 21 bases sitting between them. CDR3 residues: CASSFNSWKRGDYGYTF. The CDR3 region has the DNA TGTGCCAGCAGTTTTAACAGTTGGAAACGGGGGGACTATGGCTACACCTTC.

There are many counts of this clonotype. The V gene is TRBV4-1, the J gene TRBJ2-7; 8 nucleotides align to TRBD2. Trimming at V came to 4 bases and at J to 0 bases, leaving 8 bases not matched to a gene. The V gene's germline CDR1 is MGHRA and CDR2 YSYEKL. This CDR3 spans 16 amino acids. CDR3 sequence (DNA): TGCGCCAGCAGCCTCCTACTAGCGGATAGCTCCTACGAGCAGTACTTC. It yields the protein CASSLLLADSSYEQYF.

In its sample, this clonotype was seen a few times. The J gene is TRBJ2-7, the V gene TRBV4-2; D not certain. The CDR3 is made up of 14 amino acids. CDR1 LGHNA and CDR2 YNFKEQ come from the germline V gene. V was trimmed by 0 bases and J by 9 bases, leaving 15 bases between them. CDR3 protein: CASSQESRSQRQYF. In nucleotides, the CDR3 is TGTGCCAGCAGCCAAGAATCCAGGTCCCAGAGGCAGTACTTC.

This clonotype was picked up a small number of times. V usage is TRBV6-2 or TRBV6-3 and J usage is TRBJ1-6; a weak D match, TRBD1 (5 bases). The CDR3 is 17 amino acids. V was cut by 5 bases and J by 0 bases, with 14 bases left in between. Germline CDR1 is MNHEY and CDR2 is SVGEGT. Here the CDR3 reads CASSPGPMSSYNSPLHF. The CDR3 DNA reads TGTGCCAGCAGTCCGGGACCCATGAGCTCCTATAATTCACCCCTCCACTTT.

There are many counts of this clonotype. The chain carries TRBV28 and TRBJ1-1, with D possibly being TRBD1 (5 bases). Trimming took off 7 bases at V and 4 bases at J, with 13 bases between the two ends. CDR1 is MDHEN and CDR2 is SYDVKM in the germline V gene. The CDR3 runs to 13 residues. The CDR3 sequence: CASNPQARTEAFF. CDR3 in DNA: TGTGCCAGCAACCCACAGGCTCGCACTGAAGCTTTCTTT.

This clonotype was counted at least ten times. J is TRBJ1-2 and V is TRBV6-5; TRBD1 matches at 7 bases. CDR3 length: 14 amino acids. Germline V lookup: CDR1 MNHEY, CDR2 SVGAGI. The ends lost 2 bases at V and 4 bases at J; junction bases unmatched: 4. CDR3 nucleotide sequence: TGTGCCAGCAGTTACGCCAGACAGGGCTATGGCTACACCTTC. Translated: CASSYARQGYGYTF.

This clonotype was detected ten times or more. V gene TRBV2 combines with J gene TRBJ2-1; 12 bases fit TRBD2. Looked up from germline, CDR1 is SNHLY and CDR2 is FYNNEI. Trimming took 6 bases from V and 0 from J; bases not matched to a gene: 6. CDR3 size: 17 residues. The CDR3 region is CASSGTSGGPSYNEQFF. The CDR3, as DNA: TGTGCCAGCAGCGGTACTAGCGGGGGGCCCTCCTACAATGAGCAGTTCTTC.

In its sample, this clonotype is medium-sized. In DNA, the CDR3 is TGTGCCAGCACCGGCGGGGCTAGCTCCTACAATGAGCAGTTCTTC. This gives the protein CASTGGASSYNEQFF. The rearrangement links TRBV11-2 to TRBJ2-1, with D maybe TRBD2 (6 bases). The V end lost 7 bases, the J end lost 0 bases, and 13 bases lay between the germline ends. CDR3 length: 15 residues. Germline CDR1 is SGHAT and CDR2 is FQNNGV.

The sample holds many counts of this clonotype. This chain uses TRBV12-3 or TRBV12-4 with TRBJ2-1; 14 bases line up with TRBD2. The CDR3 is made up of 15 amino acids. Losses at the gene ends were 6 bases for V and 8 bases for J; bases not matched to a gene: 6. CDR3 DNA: TGTGCCAGCAGGGGACTAGCGGGGGCTGTCCATGAGCAGTTCTTC. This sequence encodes CASRGLAGAVHEQFF.

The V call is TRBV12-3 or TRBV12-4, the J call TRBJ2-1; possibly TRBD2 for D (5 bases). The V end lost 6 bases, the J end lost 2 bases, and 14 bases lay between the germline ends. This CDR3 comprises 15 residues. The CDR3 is CASRLAGIPYNEQFF. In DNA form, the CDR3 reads TGTGCCAGCAGGCTAGCCGGGATACCCTACAATGAGCAGTTCTTC.

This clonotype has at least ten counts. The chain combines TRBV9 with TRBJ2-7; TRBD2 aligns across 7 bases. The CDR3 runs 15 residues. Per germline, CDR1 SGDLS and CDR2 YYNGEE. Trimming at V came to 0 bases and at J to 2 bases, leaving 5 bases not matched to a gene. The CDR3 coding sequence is TGTGCCAGCAGCGTAGGAACTAGCGCGACCTACGAGCAGTACTTC. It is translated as CASSVGTSATYEQYF.

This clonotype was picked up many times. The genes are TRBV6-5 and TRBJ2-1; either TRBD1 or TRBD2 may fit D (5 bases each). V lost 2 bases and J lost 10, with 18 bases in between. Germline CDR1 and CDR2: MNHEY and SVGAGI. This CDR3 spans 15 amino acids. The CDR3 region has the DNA TGTGCCAGCAGTTACGGGGACGCAGGTTCCAACGAGCAGTTCTTC. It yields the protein CASSYGDAGSNEQFF.

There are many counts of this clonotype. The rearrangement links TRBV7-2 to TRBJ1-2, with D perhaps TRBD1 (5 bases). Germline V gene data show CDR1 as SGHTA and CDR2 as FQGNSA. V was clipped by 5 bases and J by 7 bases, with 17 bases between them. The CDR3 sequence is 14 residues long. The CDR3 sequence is CASSLSWAGTGYTF. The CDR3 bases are TGTGCCAGCAGCCTGAGTTGGGCAGGGACTGGCTACACCTTC.

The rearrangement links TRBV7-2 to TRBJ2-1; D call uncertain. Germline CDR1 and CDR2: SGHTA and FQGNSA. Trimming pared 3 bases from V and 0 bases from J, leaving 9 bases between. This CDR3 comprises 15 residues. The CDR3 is CASSFGRSSYNEQFF. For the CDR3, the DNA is TGTGCCAGCAGCTTCGGACGGAGCTCCTACAATGAGCAGTTCTTC.

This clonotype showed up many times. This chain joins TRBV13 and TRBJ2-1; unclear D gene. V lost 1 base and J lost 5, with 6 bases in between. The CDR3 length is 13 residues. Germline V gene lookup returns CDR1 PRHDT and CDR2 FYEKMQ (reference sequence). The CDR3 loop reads CASSLVNHNEQFF. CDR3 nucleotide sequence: TGTGCCAGCAGCTTAGTCAACCACAATGAGCAGTTCTTC.

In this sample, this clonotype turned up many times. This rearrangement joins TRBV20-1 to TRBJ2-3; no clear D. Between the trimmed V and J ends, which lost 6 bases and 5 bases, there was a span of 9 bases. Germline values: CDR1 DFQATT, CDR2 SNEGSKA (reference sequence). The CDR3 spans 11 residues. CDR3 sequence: CSALPRDTQYF. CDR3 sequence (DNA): TGCAGTGCGCTACCTCGAGATACGCAGTATTTT.

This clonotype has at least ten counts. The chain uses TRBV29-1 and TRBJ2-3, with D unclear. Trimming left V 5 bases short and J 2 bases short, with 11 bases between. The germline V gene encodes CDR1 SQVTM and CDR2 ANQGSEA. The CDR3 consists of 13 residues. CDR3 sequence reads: CSVMYQNTDTQYF. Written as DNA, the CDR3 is TGCAGCGTTATGTACCAGAACACAGATACGCAGTATTTT.

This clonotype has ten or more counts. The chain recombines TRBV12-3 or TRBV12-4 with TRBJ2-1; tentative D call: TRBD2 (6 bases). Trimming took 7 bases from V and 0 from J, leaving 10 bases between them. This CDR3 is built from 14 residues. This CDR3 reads CASTFGSSYNEQFF. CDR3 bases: TGTGCCAGCACCTTCGGGAGCTCCTACAATGAGCAGTTCTTC.

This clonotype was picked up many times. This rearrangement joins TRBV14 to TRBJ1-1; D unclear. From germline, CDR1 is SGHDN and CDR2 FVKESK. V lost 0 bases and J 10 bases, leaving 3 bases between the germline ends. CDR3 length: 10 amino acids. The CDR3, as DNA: TGTGCCAGCAGCCAAGATCGAGCTTTCTTT. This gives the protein CASSQDRAFF.

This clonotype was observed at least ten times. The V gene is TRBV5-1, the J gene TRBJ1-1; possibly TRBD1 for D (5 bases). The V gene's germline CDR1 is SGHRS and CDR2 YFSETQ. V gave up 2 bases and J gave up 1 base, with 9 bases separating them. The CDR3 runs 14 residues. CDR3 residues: CASSLGVTNTEAFF. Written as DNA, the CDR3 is TGCGCCAGCAGCTTAGGGGTTACGAACACTGAAGCTTTCTTT.

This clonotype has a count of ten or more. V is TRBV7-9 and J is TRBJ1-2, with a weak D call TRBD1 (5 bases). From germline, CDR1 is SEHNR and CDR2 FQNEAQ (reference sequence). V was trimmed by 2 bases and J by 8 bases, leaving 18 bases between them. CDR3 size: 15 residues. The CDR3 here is CASSLKGSTPGGYTF. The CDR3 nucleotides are TGTGCCAGCAGCTTAAAGGGGAGCACACCTGGGGGCTACACCTTC.